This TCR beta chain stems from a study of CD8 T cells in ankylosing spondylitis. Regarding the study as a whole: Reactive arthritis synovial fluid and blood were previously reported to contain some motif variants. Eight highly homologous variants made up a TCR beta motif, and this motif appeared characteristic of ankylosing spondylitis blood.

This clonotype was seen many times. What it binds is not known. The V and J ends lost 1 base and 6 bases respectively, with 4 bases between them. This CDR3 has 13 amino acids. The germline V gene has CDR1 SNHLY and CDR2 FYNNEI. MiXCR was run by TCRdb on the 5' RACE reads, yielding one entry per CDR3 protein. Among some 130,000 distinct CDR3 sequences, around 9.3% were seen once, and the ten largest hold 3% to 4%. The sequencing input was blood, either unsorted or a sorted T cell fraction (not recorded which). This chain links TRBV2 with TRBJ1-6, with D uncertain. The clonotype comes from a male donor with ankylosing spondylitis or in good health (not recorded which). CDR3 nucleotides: TGTGCCAGCAGTGAAGTGGGTAATTCACCCCTCCACTTT. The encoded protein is CASSEVGNSPLHF.